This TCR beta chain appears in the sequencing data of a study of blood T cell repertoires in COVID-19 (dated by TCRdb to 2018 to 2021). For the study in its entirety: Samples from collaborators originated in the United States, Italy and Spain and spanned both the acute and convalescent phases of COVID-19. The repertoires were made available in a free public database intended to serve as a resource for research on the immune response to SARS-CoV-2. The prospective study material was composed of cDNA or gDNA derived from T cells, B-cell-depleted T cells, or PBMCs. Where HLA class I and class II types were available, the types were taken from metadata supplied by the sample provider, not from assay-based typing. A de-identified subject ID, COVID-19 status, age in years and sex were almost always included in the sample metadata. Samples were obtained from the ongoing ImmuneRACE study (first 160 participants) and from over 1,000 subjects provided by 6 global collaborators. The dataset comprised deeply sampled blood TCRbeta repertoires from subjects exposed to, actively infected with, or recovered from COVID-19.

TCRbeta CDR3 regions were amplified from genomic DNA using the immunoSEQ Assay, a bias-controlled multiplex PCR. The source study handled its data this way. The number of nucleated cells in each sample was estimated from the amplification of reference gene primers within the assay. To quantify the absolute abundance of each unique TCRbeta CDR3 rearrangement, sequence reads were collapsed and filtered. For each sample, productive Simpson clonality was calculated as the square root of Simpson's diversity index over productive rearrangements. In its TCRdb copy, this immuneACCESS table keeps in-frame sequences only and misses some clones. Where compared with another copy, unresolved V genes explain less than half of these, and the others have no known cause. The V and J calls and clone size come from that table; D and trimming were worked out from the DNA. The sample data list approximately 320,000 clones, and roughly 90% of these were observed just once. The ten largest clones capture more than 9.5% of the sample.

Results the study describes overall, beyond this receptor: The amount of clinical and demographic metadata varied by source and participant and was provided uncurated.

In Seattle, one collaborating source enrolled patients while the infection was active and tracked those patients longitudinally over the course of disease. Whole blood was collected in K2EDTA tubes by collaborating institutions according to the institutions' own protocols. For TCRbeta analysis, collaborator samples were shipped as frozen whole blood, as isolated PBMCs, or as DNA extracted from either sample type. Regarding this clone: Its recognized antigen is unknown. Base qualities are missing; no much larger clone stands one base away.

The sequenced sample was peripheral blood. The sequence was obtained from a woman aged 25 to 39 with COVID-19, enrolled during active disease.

The encoded CDR3 is CASSPISGGASDTQYF. The DNA reads TGTGCCAGCAGCCCAATTAGCGGGGGGGCCTCAGATACGCAGTATTTT. The rearranged chain carries TRBV3-1 (or the pseudogene TRBV3-2) and TRBJ2-3; 11 middle bases align to TRBD2. Sequences LGHDT (CDR1) and YNNKEL (CDR2) are obtained from the germline V gene (reference sequence). Ends trimmed: V by 4 bases, J by 4 bases; bases unmatched to a gene: 7. The CDR3 covers 16 residues, taking in both the cysteine and the phenylalanine. Only CDR3 DNA is held: 48 bases, read in frame from base 1.